This TCR beta chain was sequenced in a study of TIL therapy for anti-PD-1-resistant metastatic lung cancer. Specified time point: pre-treatment sample, taken before nivolumab and TIL therapy. The immunoSEQ assay was v3. Using immunoSEQ multiplex PCR, the repertoire was profiled, and TCRdb retains in-frame clones only, with some absent. The sample lists more than 45,000 clones; roughly 70% were seen once. The ends were cut back, 1 base at V and 2 bases at J, with 12 bases in the middle. Germline-derived CDR1 and CDR2 are SGHRS and YFSETQ. The CDR3 runs to 15 residues. Sequenced material: blood, taken at baseline. This clonotype was obtained from a person between 25 and 79 years old with non-small cell lung cancer. J is TRBJ2-5 and V is TRBV5-1; D is tentatively TRBD1 or TRBD2 (5 bases each). The CDR3 protein is CASSLSKGSQETQYF. Here the CDR3 DNA reads TGCGCCAGCAGCTTGTCTAAGGGGAGTCAAGAGACCCAGTACTTC.